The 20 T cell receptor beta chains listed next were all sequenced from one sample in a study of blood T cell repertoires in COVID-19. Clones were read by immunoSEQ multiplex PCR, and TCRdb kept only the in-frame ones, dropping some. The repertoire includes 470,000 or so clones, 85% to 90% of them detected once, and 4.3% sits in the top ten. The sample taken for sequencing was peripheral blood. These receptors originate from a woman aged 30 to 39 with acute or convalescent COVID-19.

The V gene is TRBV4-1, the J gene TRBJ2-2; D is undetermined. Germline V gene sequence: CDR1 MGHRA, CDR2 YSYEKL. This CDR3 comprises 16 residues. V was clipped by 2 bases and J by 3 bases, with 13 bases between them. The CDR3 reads CASSQNAQVDTGELFF. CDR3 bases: TGCGCCAGCAGCCAAAACGCGCAGGTAGACACCGGGGAGCTGTTTTTT.

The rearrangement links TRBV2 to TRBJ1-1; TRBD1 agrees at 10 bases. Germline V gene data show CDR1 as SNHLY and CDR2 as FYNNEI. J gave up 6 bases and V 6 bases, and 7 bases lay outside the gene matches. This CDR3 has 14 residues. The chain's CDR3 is CASRMTGGFAEAFF. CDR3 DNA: TGTGCCAGCAGGATGACAGGGGGCTTCGCTGAAGCTTTCTTT.

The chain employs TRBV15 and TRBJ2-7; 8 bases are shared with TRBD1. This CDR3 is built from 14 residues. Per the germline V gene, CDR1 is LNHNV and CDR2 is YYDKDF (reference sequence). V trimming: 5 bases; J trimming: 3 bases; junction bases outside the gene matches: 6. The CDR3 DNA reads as TGTGCCACCAGCTCCGCCGGGACAGGCTACGAGCAGTACTTC. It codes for CATSSAGTGYEQYF.

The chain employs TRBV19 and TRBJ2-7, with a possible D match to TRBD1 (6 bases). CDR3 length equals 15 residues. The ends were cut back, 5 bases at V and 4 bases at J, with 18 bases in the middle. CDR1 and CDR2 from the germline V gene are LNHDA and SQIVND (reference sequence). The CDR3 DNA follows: TGTGCCAGTAGTTCATCCGACAGGTTACAGTACGAGCAGTACTTC. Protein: CASSSSDRLQYEQYF.

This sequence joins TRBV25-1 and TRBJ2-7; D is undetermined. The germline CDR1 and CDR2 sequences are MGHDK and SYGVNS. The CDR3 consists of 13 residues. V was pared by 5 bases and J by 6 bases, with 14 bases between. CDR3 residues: CASSSFSSSEQYF. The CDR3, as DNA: TGTGCCAGCAGTTCGTTTAGTTCTTCCGAGCAGTACTTC.

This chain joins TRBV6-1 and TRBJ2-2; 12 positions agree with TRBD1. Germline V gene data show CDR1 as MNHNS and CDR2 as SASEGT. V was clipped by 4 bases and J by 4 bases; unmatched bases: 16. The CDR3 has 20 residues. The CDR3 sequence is CASSGGRDRGLIWSTGELFF. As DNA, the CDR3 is TGTGCCAGCAGTGGTGGGAGGGACAGGGGGCTTATTTGGAGCACCGGGGAGCTGTTTTTT.

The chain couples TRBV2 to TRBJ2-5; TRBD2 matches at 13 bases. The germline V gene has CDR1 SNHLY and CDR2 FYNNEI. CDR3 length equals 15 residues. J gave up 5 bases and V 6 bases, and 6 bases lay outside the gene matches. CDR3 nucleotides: TGTGCCAGCAGCTTGACTAGCGGGGGGCGCGAGACCCAGTACTTC. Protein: CASSLTSGGRETQYF.

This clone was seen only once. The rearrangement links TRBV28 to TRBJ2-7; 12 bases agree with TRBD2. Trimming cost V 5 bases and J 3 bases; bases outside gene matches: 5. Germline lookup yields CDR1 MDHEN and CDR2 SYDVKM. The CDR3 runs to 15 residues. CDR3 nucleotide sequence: TGTGCCAGCAGTCCCACTAGCGGGGGGTTCTACGAGCAGTACTTC. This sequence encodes CASSPTSGGFYEQYF.

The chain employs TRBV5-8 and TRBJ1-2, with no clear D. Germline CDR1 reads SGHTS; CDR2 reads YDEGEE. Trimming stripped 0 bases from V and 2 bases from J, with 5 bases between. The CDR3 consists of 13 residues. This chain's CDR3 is CASSLGQNYGYTF. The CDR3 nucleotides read TGTGCCAGCAGCTTGGGGCAAAACTATGGCTACACCTTC.

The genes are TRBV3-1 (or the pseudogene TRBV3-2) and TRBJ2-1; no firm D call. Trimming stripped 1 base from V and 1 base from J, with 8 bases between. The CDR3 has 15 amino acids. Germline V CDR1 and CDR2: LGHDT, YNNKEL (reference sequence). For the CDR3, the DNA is TGTGCCAGCAGCCAAGCTGGAGAATCCTACAATGAGCAGTTCTTC. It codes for CASSQAGESYNEQFF.

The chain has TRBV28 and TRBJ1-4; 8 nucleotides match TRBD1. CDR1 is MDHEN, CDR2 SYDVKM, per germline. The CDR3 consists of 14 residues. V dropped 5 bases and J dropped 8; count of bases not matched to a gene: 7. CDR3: CASSPRTGKEKLFF. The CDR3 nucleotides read TGTGCCAGCAGTCCGCGGACAGGGAAGGAAAAACTGTTTTTT.

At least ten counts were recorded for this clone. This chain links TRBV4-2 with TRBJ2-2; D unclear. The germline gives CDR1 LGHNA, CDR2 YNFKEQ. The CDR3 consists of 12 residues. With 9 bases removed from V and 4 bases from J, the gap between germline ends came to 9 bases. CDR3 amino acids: CASETPTGELFF. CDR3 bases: TGTGCCAGTGAGACTCCCACCGGGGAGCTGTTTTTT.

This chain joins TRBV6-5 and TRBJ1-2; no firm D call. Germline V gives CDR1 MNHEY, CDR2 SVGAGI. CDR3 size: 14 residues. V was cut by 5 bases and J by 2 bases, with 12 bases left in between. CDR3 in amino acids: CASSMAALNYGYTF. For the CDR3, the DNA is TGTGCCAGCAGTATGGCCGCCCTCAACTATGGCTACACCTTC.

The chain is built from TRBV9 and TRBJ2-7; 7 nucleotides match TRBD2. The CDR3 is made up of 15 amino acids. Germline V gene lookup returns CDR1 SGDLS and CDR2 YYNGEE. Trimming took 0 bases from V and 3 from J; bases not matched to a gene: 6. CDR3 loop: CASSVEGASGYEQYF. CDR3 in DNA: TGTGCCAGCAGCGTAGAAGGGGCTAGCGGCTACGAGCAGTACTTC.

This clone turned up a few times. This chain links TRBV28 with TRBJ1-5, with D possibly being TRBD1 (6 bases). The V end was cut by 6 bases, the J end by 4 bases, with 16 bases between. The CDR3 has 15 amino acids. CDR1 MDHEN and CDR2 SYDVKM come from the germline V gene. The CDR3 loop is CASSSNDRTNQPQHF. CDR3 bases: TGTGCCAGCAGCTCGAACGACAGGACGAATCAGCCCCAGCATTTT.

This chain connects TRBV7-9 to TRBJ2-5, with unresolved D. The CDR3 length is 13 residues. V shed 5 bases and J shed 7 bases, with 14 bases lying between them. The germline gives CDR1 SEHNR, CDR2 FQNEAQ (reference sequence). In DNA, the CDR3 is TGTGCCAGCAGCACCTATAGTGTACGGACCCAGTACTTC. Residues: CASSTYSVRTQYF.

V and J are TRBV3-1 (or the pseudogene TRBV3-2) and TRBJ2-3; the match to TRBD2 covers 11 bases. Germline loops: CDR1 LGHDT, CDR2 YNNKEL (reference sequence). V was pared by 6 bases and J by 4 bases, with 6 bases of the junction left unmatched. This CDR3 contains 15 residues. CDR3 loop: CASSNSGGASDTQYF. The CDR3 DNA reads TGTGCCAGCAGTAATAGCGGGGGGGCCTCAGATACGCAGTATTTT.

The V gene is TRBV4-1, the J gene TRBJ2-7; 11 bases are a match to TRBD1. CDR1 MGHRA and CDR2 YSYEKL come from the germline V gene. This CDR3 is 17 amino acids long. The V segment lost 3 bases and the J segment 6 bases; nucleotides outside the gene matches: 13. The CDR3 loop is CASSHRPGTGGSVEQYF. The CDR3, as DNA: TGCGCCAGCAGCCACCGTCCCGGGACAGGGGGATCGGTCGAGCAGTACTTC.

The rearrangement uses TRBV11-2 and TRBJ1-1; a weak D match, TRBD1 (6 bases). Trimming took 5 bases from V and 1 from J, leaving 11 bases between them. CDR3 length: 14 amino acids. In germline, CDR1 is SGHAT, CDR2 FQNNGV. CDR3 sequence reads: CASSRSTGNTEAFF. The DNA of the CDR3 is TGTGCCAGCAGCCGCTCGACAGGGAACACTGAAGCTTTCTTT.

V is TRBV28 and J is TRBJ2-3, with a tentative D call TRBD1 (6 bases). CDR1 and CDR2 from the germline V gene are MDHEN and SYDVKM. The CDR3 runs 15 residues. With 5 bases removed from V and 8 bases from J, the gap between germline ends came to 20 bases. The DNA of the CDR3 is TGTGCCAGCAGTAAACGGGACACCCAACCGCGTACGCAGTATTTT. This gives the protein CASSKRDTQPRTQYF.